This TCR beta chain originates from a study of early T cells in non-severe SARS-CoV-2 infection. General study findings and limits: There was a bias toward anti-spike CD8 responses in VDJdb matching, which missed private and CD4 specificities.

The sample holds a few counts of this clonotype. The antigen remains unidentified. Germline CDR1 reads SGDLS; CDR2 reads YYNGEE. V was pared by 0 bases and J by 6 bases, with 4 bases between. The CDR3 has 13 amino acids. The TCR library protocol attached unique molecular identifiers to the individual cDNA molecules. TCRdb called the 5' RACE reads again in MiXCR, with one record for every CDR3 protein. Among approximately 70,000 distinct CDR3 sequences listed, roughly 13% were seen once. The V call is TRBV9, the J call TRBJ1-6; D gene ambiguous. Sequenced input: whole blood. The origin of this receptor is an adult who was a healthcare worker with PCR-confirmed SARS-CoV-2 infection or an uninfected control (not recorded which). In nucleotides, the CDR3 is TGTGCCAGCAGCGTAGGGGTTAATTCACCCCTCCACTTT. Protein product: CASSVGVNSPLHF.